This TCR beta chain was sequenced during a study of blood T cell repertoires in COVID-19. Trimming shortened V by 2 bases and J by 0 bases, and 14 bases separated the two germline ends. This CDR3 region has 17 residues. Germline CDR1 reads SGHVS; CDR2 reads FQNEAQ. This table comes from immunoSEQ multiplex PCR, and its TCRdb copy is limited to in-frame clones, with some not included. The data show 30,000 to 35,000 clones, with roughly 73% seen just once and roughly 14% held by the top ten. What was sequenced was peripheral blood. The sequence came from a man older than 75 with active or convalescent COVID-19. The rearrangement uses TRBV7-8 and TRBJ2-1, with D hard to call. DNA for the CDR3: TGTGCCAGCAGCTTAAAAGTTGGTGACTCCTCCTACAATGAGCAGTTCTTC. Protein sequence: CASSLKVGDSSYNEQFF.